The next 8 T cell receptor beta chains were all read from a single sample in a study of identifying expanded T cells in peripheral blood. Sequencing used immunoSEQ multiplex PCR; TCRdb keeps in-frame clones, though not all of them. The sample consists of approximately 100,000 clones, 88% of them appearing once. Sequencing input: blood. The receptors were sampled from a person aged 18 to 69 in good health.

This chain connects TRBV4-2 to TRBJ1-6; 8 bases are a match to TRBD1. The ends lost 4 bases at V and 5 bases at J; junction bases unmatched: 4. Germline-derived CDR1 and CDR2 are LGHNA and YNFKEQ. The CDR3 consists of 15 residues. CDR3 sequence (DNA): TGTGCCAGCAGCCGGAACAGGGGGGATAATTCACCCCTCCACTTT. It is translated as CASSRNRGDNSPLHF.

The chain links TRBV29-1 to TRBJ2-3, with 9 positions matching TRBD2. Germline CDR1 SQVTM, CDR2 ANQGSEA. The CDR3 runs to 14 residues. Germline trimming cut 4 bases from V and 5 bases from J; bases unmatched to any gene: 7. In nucleotides, the CDR3 is TGCAGCGTTGTTAGCGGGAGTTTACTAGATACGCAGTATTTT. Residues: CSVVSGSLLDTQYF.

This chain uses TRBV4-3 with TRBJ2-1; 9 positions agree with TRBD1. V was pared by 0 bases and J by 9 bases, with 6 bases of the junction left unmatched. The CDR3 totals 15 residues. Germline V gene data show CDR1 as LGHNA and CDR2 as YSLEER. The CDR3 region has the DNA TGCGCCAGCAGCCAAGACTACAGGGGGCGCGGTGAGCAGTTCTTC. It encodes CASSQDYRGRGEQFF.

The chain uses TRBV4-2 and TRBJ2-1; unclear D gene. The germline V gene has CDR1 LGHNA and CDR2 YNFKEQ. This CDR3 comprises 14 residues. Trimming removed 5 bases from V and 0 bases from J, with 8 bases in between. CDR3 nucleotides: TGTGCCAGCAGCTCAATTAGCTCCTACAATGAGCAGTTCTTC. Translation: CASSSISSYNEQFF.

This clone was observed a few times. This sequence joins TRBV4-2 and TRBJ2-7; 10 nucleotides align to TRBD2. The junction had 8 bases not matched to a gene; V was cut back by 4 bases and J by 5 bases. The length of the CDR3 is 15 residues. CDR1 and CDR2 (germline): LGHNA, YNFKEQ. CDR3 nucleotides: TGTGCCAGCAGCCCCAAGCGGGAGGGGGTCGACGAGCAGTACTTC. Residues: CASSPKREGVDEQYF.

The chain has TRBV5-1 and TRBJ1-1; weak D call: TRBD1 (5 bases). This CDR3 comprises 13 residues. Per the germline V gene, CDR1 is SGHRS and CDR2 is YFSETQ. V dropped 0 bases and J dropped 3 bases, with 6 bases sitting between them. The CDR3 loop reads CASSLAGDTEAFF. In DNA, the CDR3 is TGCGCCAGCAGCTTGGCGGGGGACACTGAAGCTTTCTTT.

The rearrangement uses TRBV27 and TRBJ2-7; a weak D match, TRBD1 (6 bases). CDR3 length equals 16 residues. CDR1 and CDR2 from the germline V gene are MNHEY and SMNVEV (reference sequence). With 6 bases removed from V and 3 bases from J, the gap between germline ends came to 21 bases. CDR3 protein: CASRNLGQRGIYEQYF. CDR3 nucleotide sequence: TGTGCCAGCAGGAATCTCGGACAGCGAGGGATCTACGAGCAGTACTTC.

V usage is TRBV18 and J usage is TRBJ2-3; unclear D gene. CDR3 length equals 14 residues. V was cut by 0 bases and J by 2 bases, with 6 bases left in between. CDR1 is KGHSH and CDR2 is LQKENI in the germline V gene. The CDR3, as DNA: TGTGCCAGCTCACCACCGGGCCACACAGATACGCAGTATTTT. It yields the protein CASSPPGHTDTQYF.